Detailed here is one T cell receptor beta chain. Stated treatment: roughly 20 received Ad26.COV2.S at low or high dose, single or two shots; several received placebo; per-sample allocation not given. Samples were taken on day 63 after the first vaccine or placebo injection. This sample is drawn from a study of Ad26.COV2.S vaccination and SARS-CoV-2 variants. At the level of the study: Participants got Ad26.COV2.S intramuscularly, once or twice 56 days apart.

Germline-derived CDR1 and CDR2 are MNHEY and SVGAGI. Trimming cost V 8 bases and J 5 bases, with 13 bases left between them. The CDR3 runs to 12 residues. Repertoires were generated with immunoSEQ multiplex PCR, while TCRdb's copy carries only in-frame clones and drops some. The sample carries 250,000 or so clones, around nine tenths recorded once. This chain links TRBV6-5 with TRBJ2-7; D possibly corresponds to TRBD1 (6 bases). The source of this sequence is a person aged 18 to 65 who received the Ad26.COV2.S COVID-19 vaccine or a placebo. The input for sequencing was peripheral blood, taken in a trial of Ad26.COV2.S vaccine versus placebo. The CDR3 region has the DNA TGTGCCAGCGGCTACCGGGACAACGAGCAGTACTTC. Residues: CASGYRDNEQYF.